The clone carrying this T cell receptor (beta chain) turned up a few times. Method: immunoSEQ multiplex PCR; TCRdb's copy keeps in-frame clones and lacks some. The sample gives 88,000 or so clones, about 80% of which show up once; about an eighth is in the top ten. These data are taken from a study of blood T cell repertoires in COVID-19. The CDR3 is 17 residues long. Germline loops: CDR1 MGHRA, CDR2 YSYEKL. Between the trimmed V and J ends, which lost 0 bases and 6 bases, there was a span of 18 bases. The specimen sequenced was peripheral blood. This clonotype was sampled from a man older than 75 with acute or convalescent COVID-19. The J gene is TRBJ2-1, the V gene TRBV4-1, with D perhaps TRBD1 (6 bases). The CDR3 DNA reads as TGCGCCAGCAGCCAAGATCGGATACAGGGCCCCCGCAATGAGCAGTTCTTC. It encodes CASSQDRIQGPRNEQFF.